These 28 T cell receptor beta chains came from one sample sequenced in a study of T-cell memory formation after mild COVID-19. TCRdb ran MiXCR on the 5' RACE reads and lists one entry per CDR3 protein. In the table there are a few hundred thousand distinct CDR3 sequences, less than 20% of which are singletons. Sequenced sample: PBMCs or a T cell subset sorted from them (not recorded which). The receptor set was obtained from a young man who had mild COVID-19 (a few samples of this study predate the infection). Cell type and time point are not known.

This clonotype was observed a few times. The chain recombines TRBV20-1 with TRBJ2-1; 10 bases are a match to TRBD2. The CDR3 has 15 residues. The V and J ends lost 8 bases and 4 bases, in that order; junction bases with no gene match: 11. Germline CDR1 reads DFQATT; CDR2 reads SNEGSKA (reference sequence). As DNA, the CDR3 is TGCAGTACTGGGGGTACTAGCGGGGAATACAATGAGCAGTTCTTC. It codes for CSTGGTSGEYNEQFF.

The CDR3 nucleotides read TGTGCCAGCAGCGGACAGGGGTCGGGCAATCAGCCCCAGCATTTT. Protein sequence: CASSGQGSGNQPQHF. This rearrangement joins TRBV2 to TRBJ1-5, with 9 bases identical to TRBD1. The germline V gene encodes CDR1 SNHLY and CDR2 FYNNEI. The CDR3 spans 15 residues. V gave up 6 bases and J gave up 2 bases; unmatched junction bases: 5.

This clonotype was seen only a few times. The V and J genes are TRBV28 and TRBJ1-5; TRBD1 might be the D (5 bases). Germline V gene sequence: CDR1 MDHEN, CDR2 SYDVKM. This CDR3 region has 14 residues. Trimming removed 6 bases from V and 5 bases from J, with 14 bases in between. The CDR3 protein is CASSDPRGDQPQHF. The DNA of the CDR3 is TGTGCCAGCAGCGACCCAAGGGGCGATCAGCCCCAGCATTTT.

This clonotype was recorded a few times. The CDR3 region is CASSRLTGVTEAFF. DNA for the CDR3: TGTGCCAGCAGCCGGCTCACAGGGGTCACTGAAGCTTTCTTT. The chain employs TRBV4-2 and TRBJ1-1; 7 positions agree with TRBD1. CDR3 length: 14 residues. Trimming took 4 bases from V and 4 from J; bases not matched to a gene: 6. Germline V gives CDR1 LGHNA, CDR2 YNFKEQ.

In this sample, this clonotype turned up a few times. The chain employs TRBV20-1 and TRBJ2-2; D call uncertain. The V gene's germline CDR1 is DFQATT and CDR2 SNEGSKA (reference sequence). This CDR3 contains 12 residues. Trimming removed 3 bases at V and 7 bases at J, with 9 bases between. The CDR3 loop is CSASQPLGELFF. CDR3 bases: TGCAGTGCTAGTCAACCGCTCGGGGAGCTGTTTTTT.

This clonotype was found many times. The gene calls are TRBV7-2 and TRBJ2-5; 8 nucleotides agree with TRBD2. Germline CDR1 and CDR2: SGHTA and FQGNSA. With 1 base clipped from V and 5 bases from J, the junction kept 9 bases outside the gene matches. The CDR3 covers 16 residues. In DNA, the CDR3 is TGTGCCAGCAGCTTAGACGTCCGCGGGGGGATGGAGACCCAGTACTTC. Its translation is CASSLDVRGGMETQYF.

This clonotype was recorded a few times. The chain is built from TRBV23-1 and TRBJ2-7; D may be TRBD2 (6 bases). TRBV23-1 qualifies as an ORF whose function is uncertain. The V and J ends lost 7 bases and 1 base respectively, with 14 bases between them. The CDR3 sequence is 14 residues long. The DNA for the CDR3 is TGCGCCAGCAAACGTCGGGGGAGATCCTACGAGCAGTACTTC. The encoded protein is CASKRRGRSYEQYF.

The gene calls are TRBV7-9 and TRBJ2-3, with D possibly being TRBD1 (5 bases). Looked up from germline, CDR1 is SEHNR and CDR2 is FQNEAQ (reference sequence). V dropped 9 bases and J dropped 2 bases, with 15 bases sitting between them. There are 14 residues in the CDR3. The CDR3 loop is CASSGASYTDTQYF. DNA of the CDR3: TGTGCCAGTTCTGGGGCTTCCTACACAGATACGCAGTATTTT.

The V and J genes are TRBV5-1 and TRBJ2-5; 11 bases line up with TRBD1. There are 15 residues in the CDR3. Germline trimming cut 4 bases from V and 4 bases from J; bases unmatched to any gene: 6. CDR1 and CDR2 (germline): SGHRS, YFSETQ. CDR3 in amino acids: CASSPVDRGRETQYF. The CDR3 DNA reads TGCGCCAGCAGCCCGGTGGACAGGGGGCGAGAGACCCAGTACTTC.

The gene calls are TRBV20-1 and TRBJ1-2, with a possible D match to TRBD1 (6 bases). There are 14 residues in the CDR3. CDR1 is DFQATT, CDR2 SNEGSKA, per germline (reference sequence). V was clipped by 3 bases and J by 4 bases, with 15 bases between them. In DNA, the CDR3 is TGCAGTGCTAGTGGACAGATAAAGACCTATGGCTACACCTTC. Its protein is CSASGQIKTYGYTF.

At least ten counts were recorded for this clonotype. CDR3 residues: CASSLGGAGANVLTF. In nucleotides, the CDR3 is TGTGCCAGCAGCTTAGGAGGGGCTGGGGCCAACGTCCTGACTTTC. This chain connects TRBV7-2 to TRBJ2-6, with D perhaps TRBD1 or TRBD2 (5 bases each). From germline, CDR1 is SGHTA and CDR2 FQGNSA. The CDR3 sequence is 15 residues long. V lost 1 base, J lost 2 bases, and 6 bases lay in between. The full variable domain, in which reference TRBV7-2 and TRBJ2-6 provide the parts outside the CDR3, is GAGVSQSPSNKVTEKGKDVELRCDPISGHTALYWYRQSLGQGLEFLIYFQGNSAPDKSGLPSDRFSAERTGGSVSTLTIQRTQQEDSAVYLCASSLGGAGANVLTFGAGSRLTVL.

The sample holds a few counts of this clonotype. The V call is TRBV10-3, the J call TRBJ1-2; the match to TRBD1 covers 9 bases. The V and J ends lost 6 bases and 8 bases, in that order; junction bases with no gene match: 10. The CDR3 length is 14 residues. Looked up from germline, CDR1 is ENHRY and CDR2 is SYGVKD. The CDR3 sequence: CAISLVQGAGGYTF. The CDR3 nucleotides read TGTGCCATCAGCCTCGTACAGGGGGCGGGAGGCTACACCTTC.

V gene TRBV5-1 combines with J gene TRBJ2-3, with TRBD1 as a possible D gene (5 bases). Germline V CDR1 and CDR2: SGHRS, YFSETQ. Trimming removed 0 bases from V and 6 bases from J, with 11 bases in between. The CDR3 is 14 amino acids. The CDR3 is CASSLGGAWDTQYF. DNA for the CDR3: TGCGCCAGCAGCTTGGGTGGGGCTTGGGATACGCAGTATTTT.

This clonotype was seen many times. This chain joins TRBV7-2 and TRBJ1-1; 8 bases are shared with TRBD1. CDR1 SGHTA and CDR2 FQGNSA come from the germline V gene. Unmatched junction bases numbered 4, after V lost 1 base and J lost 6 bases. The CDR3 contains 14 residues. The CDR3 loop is CASSLVGQGAEAFF. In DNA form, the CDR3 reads TGTGCCAGCAGCTTAGTTGGACAGGGAGCTGAAGCTTTCTTT.

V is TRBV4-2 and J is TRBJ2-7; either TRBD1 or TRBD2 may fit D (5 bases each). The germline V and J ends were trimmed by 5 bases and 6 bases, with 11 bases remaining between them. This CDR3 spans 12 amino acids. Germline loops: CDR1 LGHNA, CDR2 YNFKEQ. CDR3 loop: CASSSWGSEQYF. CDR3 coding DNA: TGTGCCAGCAGCTCATGGGGGTCCGAGCAGTACTTC.

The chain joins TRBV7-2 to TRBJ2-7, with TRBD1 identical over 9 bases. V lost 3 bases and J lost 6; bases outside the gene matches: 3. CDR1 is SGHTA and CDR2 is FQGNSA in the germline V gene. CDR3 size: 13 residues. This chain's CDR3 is CASSFGQGREQYV. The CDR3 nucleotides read TGTGCCAGCAGCTTTGGACAGGGGCGCGAGCAGTACGTC.

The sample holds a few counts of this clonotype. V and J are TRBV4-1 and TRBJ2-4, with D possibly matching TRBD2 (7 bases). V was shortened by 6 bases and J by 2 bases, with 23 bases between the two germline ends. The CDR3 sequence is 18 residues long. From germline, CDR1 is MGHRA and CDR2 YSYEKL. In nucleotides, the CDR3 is TGCGCCAGCAGTCAACCCCCCGGGGGGCGCAGGTCCAAAAACATTCAGTACTTC. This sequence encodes CASSQPPGGRRSKNIQYF.

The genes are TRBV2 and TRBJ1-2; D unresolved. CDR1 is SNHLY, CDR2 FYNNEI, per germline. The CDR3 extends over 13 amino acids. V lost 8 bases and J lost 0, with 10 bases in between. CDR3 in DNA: TGTGCCAGCGTCGGCAACTCTAACTATGGCTACACCTTC. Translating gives CASVGNSNYGYTF.

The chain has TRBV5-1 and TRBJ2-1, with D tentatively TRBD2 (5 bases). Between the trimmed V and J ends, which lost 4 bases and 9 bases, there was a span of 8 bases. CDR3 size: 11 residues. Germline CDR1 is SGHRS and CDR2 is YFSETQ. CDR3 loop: CASSQDSEQFF. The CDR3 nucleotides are TGCGCCAGCAGCCAGGACTCTGAGCAGTTCTTC.

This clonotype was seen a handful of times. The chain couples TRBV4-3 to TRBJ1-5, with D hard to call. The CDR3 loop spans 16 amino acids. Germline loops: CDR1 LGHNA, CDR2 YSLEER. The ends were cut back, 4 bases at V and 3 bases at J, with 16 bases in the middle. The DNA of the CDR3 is TGCGCCAGCAGCCCAGAAGGACCGGGAACCAATCAGCCCCAGCATTTT. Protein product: CASSPEGPGTNQPQHF.

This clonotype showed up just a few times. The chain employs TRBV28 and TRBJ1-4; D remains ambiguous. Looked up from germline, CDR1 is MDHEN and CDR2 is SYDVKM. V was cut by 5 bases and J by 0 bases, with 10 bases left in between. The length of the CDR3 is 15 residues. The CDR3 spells CASSPIRATNEKLFF. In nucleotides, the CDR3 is TGTGCCAGCAGTCCTATTAGAGCAACTAATGAAAAACTGTTTTTT.

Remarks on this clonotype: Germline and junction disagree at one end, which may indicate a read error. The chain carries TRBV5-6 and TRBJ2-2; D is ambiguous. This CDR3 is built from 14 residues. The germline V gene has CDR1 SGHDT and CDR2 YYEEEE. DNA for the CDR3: TGTGCCAGCAGCTTAGGACGGACGACCGAGGAGCTGTTTTTT. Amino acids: CASSLGRTTEELFF.

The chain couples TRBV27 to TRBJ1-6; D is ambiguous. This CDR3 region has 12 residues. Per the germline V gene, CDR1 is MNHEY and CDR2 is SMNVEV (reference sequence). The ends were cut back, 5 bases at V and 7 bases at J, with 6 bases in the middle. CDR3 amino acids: CASSRWNSPLHF. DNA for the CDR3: TGTGCCAGCAGTAGGTGGAATTCACCCCTCCACTTT.

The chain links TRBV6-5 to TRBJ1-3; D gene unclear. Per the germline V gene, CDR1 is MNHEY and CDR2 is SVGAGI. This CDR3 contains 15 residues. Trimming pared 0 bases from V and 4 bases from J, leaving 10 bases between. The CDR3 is CASSYSSPSGNTIYF. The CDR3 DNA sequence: TGTGCCAGCAGTTACTCGAGCCCCTCCGGAAACACCATATATTTT.

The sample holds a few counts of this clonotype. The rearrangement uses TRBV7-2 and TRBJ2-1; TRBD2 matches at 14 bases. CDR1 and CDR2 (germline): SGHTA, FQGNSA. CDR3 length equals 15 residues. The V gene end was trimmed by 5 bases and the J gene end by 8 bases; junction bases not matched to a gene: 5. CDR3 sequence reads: CASSVTSGGAYEQFF. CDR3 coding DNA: TGTGCCAGCAGCGTGACTAGCGGGGGGGCCTATGAGCAGTTCTTC.

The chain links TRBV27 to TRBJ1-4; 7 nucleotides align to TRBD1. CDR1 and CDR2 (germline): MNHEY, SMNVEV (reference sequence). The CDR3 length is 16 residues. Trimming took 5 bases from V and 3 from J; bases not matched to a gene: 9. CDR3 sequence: CASSKLPGQPNEKLFF. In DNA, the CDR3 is TGTGCCAGCAGTAAACTACCGGGACAGCCTAATGAAAAACTGTTTTTT.

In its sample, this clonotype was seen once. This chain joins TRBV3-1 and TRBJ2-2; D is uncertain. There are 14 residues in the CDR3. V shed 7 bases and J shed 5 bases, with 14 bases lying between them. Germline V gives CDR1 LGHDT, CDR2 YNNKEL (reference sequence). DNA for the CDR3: TGTGCCAGCACCTTACACCGTCGGACCGGGGAGCTGTTTTTT. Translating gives CASTLHRRTGELFF.

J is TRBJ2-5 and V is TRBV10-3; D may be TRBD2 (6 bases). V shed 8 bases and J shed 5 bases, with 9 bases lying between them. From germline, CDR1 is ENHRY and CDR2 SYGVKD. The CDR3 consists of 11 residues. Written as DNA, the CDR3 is TGTGCCATCGGGAGGATGGAGACCCAGTACTTC. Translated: CAIGRMETQYF.